A single sample gave rise to the 20 T cell receptor beta chains below, sequenced in a study of blood T cell repertoires in COVID-19. The assay was immunoSEQ multiplex PCR, and TCRdb's table has in-frame clones only and misses some. The repertoire holds some 150,000 clones, with about four fifths as singletons. Sequencing used peripheral blood. These receptor sequences come from a human donor with acute or convalescent COVID-19. The donor label of this sample is uncertain.

This chain joins TRBV29-1 and TRBJ1-2; the match to TRBD1 covers 8 bases. The V gene's germline CDR1 is SQVTM and CDR2 ANQGSEA. J was trimmed by 10 bases and V by 0 bases; bases with no gene match: 7. CDR3 size: 13 residues. CDR3 coding DNA: TGCAGCGTTGAAGATGGCAGGGGGCATGACTACACCTTC. Its translation: CSVEDGRGHDYTF.

The chain combines TRBV18 with TRBJ1-5; a possible D gene is TRBD1 (5 bases). CDR1 is KGHSH and CDR2 is LQKENI in the germline V gene. V was clipped by 4 bases and J by 4 bases, with 8 bases between them. The CDR3 has 13 residues. CDR3 in DNA: TGTGCCAGCTCACAGACAGATAATCAGCCCCAGCATTTT. Encoded protein: CASSQTDNQPQHF.

V is TRBV23-1 and J is TRBJ2-2; 10 bases are a match to TRBD1. TRBV23-1 is known as an ORF, though its function is uncertain. The CDR3 is 15 residues long. V gave up 7 bases and J gave up 2 bases; unmatched junction bases: 4. Here the CDR3 reads CASNRDRGNTGELFF. CDR3 DNA sequence: TGCGCCAGCAACCGGGACAGGGGTAACACCGGGGAGCTGTTTTTT.

The genes are TRBV9 and TRBJ2-1; maybe TRBD1 (6 bases). This CDR3 is built from 14 residues. V gave up 0 bases and J gave up 9 bases, with 13 bases separating them. Germline V gives CDR1 SGDLS, CDR2 YYNGEE. As DNA, the CDR3 is TGTGCCAGCAGCGTAGAAAGGAGACAGGCTGAGCAGTTCTTC. Its translation is CASSVERRQAEQFF.

Only one count was recorded for this clone. V gene TRBV5-4 combines with J gene TRBJ2-3; TRBD2 aligns across 9 bases. V gave up 3 bases and J gave up 5 bases; unmatched junction bases: 10. The CDR3 has 16 residues. Germline loops: CDR1 SGHNT, CDR2 YYREEE (reference sequence). CDR3 sequence: CASSSVERGDQDTQYF. As DNA, the CDR3 is TGTGCCAGCAGCTCCGTGGAGCGGGGGGATCAAGATACGCAGTATTTT.

The chain links TRBV2 to TRBJ1-5; 8 nucleotides match TRBD1. This CDR3 region has 16 residues. CDR1 is SNHLY, CDR2 FYNNEI, per germline. After removal of 3 bases from V and 2 bases from J, the junction contained 6 bases not matched to a gene. The CDR3 nucleotides read TGTGCCAGCAGTGACACAGGGGGATTGGGCAATCAGCCCCAGCATTTT. Translating it yields CASSDTGGLGNQPQHF.

The rearrangement uses TRBV5-5 and TRBJ2-1; TRBD1 might be the D (5 bases). The CDR3 is 13 amino acids. V was clipped by 1 base and J by 6 bases, with 8 bases between them. The germline V gene has CDR1 SGHKS and CDR2 YYEKEE (reference sequence). The CDR3 bases are TGTGCCAGCAGCTTGCGACAGCTCAATGAGCAGTTCTTC. Protein: CASSLRQLNEQFF.

The V and J genes are TRBV6-1 and TRBJ2-7, with D perhaps matching TRBD2 (7 bases). V lost 2 bases and J 5 bases, leaving 22 bases between the germline ends. This CDR3 contains 17 residues. Germline CDR1 MNHNS, CDR2 SASEGT. The CDR3 DNA reads TGTGCCAGCAGTGAAAAAGGGGCGGGGGCCCTTTCCGACGAGCAGTACTTC. This codes for CASSEKGAGALSDEQYF.

A single count supports this clone. The rearrangement links TRBV12-3 or TRBV12-4 to TRBJ1-2; 7 bases match TRBD1. The J segment lost 4 bases and the V segment lost 4 bases, leaving 3 bases of the junction unmatched. The CDR3 spans 13 residues. This CDR3 is CASSSRTGYGYTF. CDR3 bases: TGTGCCAGCAGTTCCCGGACAGGCTATGGCTACACCTTC.

The rearrangement links TRBV27 to TRBJ1-2; D might be TRBD1 (6 bases). Trimming shortened V by 6 bases and J by 0 bases, and 14 bases separated the two germline ends. Looked up from germline, CDR1 is MNHEY and CDR2 is SMNVEV (reference sequence). The CDR3 spans 15 residues. DNA for the CDR3: TGTGCCAGCAGCTTAACAGGGAATTCTAACTATGGCTACACCTTC. Its translation: CASSLTGNSNYGYTF.

The chain employs TRBV27 and TRBJ2-3; no definite D call. V lost 5 bases and J 7 bases, leaving 16 bases between the germline ends. The CDR3 contains 14 residues. Germline loops: CDR1 MNHEY, CDR2 SMNVEV (reference sequence). This CDR3 is CASSIGDFENTQYF. CDR3 coding DNA: TGTGCCAGCAGTATCGGAGACTTTGAAAATACGCAGTATTTT.

The chain is built from TRBV5-5 and TRBJ1-1; D perhaps matches TRBD1 (6 bases). The CDR3 covers 13 residues. The germline CDR1 and CDR2 sequences are SGHKS and YYEKEE (reference sequence). Trimming took off 3 bases at V and 5 bases at J, with 11 bases between the two ends. The CDR3 nucleotides are TGTGCCAGCAGCTCCGGGACAAGGACTGAAGCTTTCTTT. Protein: CASSSGTRTEAFF.

V is TRBV7-9 and J is TRBJ1-2, with D unclear. Trimming left V 1 base short and J 0 bases short, with 9 bases between. Germline loops: CDR1 SEHNR, CDR2 FQNEAQ (reference sequence). The CDR3 loop spans 15 amino acids. The CDR3 bases are TGTGCCAGCAGCTTAGACTCGGAGGCTAACTATGGCTACACCTTC. This gives the protein CASSLDSEANYGYTF.

The genes are TRBV11-2 and TRBJ2-2; possible D gene TRBD2, 6 bases. There are 16 residues in the CDR3. V gave up 5 bases and J gave up 4 bases, with 17 bases separating them. Germline assignment: CDR1 SGHAT and CDR2 FQNNGV. CDR3 bases: TGTGCCAGCAGCCCAGCGGGCCCTTTCGGCACCGGGGAGCTGTTTTTT. Amino acids: CASSPAGPFGTGELFF.

The chain uses TRBV6-6 and TRBJ1-5; 7 bases map to TRBD1. There are 15 residues in the CDR3. CDR1 is MNHNY, CDR2 SVGAGI, per germline (reference sequence). V gave up 2 bases and J gave up 3 bases; unmatched junction bases: 4. The CDR3 sequence is CASSYRQGTNQPQHF. CDR3 nucleotides: TGTGCCAGCAGTTACCGACAGGGTACCAATCAGCCCCAGCATTTT.

V is TRBV4-1 and J is TRBJ1-2, with D possibly being TRBD1 (5 bases). Trimming shortened V by 0 bases and J by 5 bases, and 7 bases separated the two germline ends. The CDR3 is 13 residues long. Per the germline V gene, CDR1 is MGHRA and CDR2 is YSYEKL. CDR3 sequence reads: CASSQEGTYGYTF. The DNA for the CDR3 is TGCGCCAGCAGCCAAGAAGGGACTTATGGCTACACCTTC.

This chain connects TRBV7-9 to TRBJ1-2, with D tentatively TRBD1 (5 bases). The CDR3 has 16 residues. Germline V gene sequence: CDR1 SEHNR, CDR2 FQNEAQ (reference sequence). V was pared by 1 base and J by 4 bases, with 16 bases between. CDR3 residues: CASSLEFPQGGYGYTF. The DNA of the CDR3 is TGTGCCAGCAGCTTAGAGTTCCCCCAGGGAGGCTATGGCTACACCTTC.

The rearrangement links TRBV30 to TRBJ1-1; D is undetermined. Germline V gives CDR1 GTSNPN, CDR2 SVGIG (reference sequence). CDR3 size: 13 residues. V was cut by 5 bases and J by 2 bases, with 12 bases left in between. The CDR3: CAWYPTRNTEAFF. The DNA for the CDR3 is TGTGCCTGGTACCCCACGCGCAACACTGAAGCTTTCTTT.

The chain is built from TRBV18 and TRBJ2-7; TRBD1 aligns across 8 bases. With 1 base clipped from V and 4 bases from J, the junction kept 6 bases outside the gene matches. Germline CDR1 reads KGHSH; CDR2 reads LQKENI. The CDR3 has 15 residues. The CDR3 loop reads CASSPLGQGRYEQYF. The CDR3 coding sequence is TGTGCCAGCTCACCACTTGGACAGGGAAGGTACGAGCAGTACTTC.

The chain has TRBV2 and TRBJ1-2, with 8 bases matching TRBD1. V lost 6 bases to trimming and J lost 3 bases; unmatched junction nucleotides: 6. Germline V gene lookup returns CDR1 SNHLY and CDR2 FYNNEI. This CDR3 has 14 amino acids. The CDR3 DNA reads as TGTGCCAGCAGATTACAGGGGGGGGACTATGGCTACACCTTC. Protein product: CASRLQGGDYGYTF.